This T cell receptor (beta chain) comes out of a study of tumor-infiltrating lymphocytes in primary liver carcinoma. At the level of the study: Tumors, staged T1-T3 N0M0, spanned 4.2 to 10 cm. The study's findings and limits: When set against blood, tumors had a significantly higher top-250-clone fraction (p = 0.039).

The V gene's germline CDR1 is SGHAT and CDR2 FQDESV (reference sequence). The CDR3 has 15 residues. V dropped 1 base and J dropped 2 bases, with 12 bases sitting between them. It was unsorted whole blood that yielded blood RNA, and germline DNA was also extracted. What was collected before surgery was roughly 4 milliliters of peripheral blood. Starting material of 400 to 600 ng total RNA yielded TCR beta cDNA via a constant-region primer. The TCR beta library was amplified through three nested multiplex PCR rounds in a modified ARM-PCR procedure. The first two PCR rounds used TRBV1-TRBV30 primers with a Cbeta primer, 9 to 10 cycles each. TCRdb ran MiXCR on the multiplex PCR reads and lists one entry per CDR3 protein. Counted here are 330,000 or so distinct CDR3 sequences, about two thirds occurring once; the ten biggest clones make up under 8.5%. A word on this clonotype: Antigen specificity is unknown.

The chain combines TRBV11-1 with TRBJ2-7; possible D gene TRBD1, 6 bases. The sequencing input was peripheral blood. The TCR sequence derives from a man aged 40-49 years with primary liver carcinoma and hepatitis B virus infection. Here the CDR3 reads CASSLGQDGTYEQYF. CDR3 coding DNA: TGTGCCAGCAGCTTAGGACAGGATGGGACCTACGAGCAGTACTTC.